This T cell receptor beta chain appears in the sequencing data of a study of T-cell reconstitution after alpha-beta-depleted transplantation in children. This clonotype showed up just a few times. Germline V gene data show CDR1 as SGHTA and CDR2 as FQGNSA. The CDR3 extends over 16 amino acids. With 5 bases clipped from V and 3 bases from J, the junction kept 9 bases outside the gene matches. Unique molecular identifiers featured in how the TCRbeta library was prepared. TCRdb fed the PCR reads into MiXCR, producing one record per CDR3 protein. The repertoire holds about 350,000 distinct CDR3 sequences, approximately 12% seen once, with around 4% in the top ten.

The material was PBMCs, obtained from the stem cell graft. The rearrangement uses TRBV7-2 and TRBJ2-1; 8 nucleotides line up with TRBD1. This sequence originates from a human donor who donated a stem cell graft to a child with Fanconi anemia. CDR3 sequence: CASSMTGVGYYNEQFF. CDR3 DNA sequence: TGTGCCAGCAGCATGACAGGGGTTGGGTACTACAATGAGCAGTTCTTC.